Included here is one TCR beta chain sequence, with context. The V gene lost 5 bases and the J gene lost 2 bases, with 15 bases spanning the gap. Per germline, CDR1 SEHNR and CDR2 FQNEAQ (reference sequence). The CDR3 totals 15 residues. The data originate from a study of CD8+CD57+ T cells in acquired aplastic anemia. The patients chosen for sequencing had shown expansion of CD8+CD57+ cells (detected by flow cytometry). TCR beta VDJ and CDR3 profiles were obtained from a genomic DNA template. Using its own MiXCR run on the reads, TCRdb lists one record per CDR3 protein. Seen here are 200,000 to 300,000 distinct CDR3 sequences, roughly half observed once, and the top ten hold about 7.8%.

The genes are TRBV7-9 and TRBJ1-1, with D perhaps matching TRBD1 (5 bases). The clonotype comes from a human donor with aplastic anemia. Source material: sorted CD4+, CD8+, or CD8+CD57+ T cells (not recorded which) from PBMCs. CDR3: CASSRTQTLNTEAFF. CDR3 DNA sequence: TGTGCCAGCAGCCGGACACAGACCCTAAACACTGAAGCTTTCTTT.